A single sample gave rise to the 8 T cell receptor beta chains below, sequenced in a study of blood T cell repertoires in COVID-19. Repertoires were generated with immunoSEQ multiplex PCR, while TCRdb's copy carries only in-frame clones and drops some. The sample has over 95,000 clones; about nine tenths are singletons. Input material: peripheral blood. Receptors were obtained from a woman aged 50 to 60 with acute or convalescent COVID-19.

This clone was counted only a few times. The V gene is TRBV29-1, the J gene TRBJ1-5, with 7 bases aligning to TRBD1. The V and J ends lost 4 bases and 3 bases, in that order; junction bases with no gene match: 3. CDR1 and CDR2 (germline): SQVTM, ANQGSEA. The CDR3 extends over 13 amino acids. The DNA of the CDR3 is TGCAGCGTTGGGGACAGCCTCAATCAGCCCCAGCATTTT. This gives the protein CSVGDSLNQPQHF.

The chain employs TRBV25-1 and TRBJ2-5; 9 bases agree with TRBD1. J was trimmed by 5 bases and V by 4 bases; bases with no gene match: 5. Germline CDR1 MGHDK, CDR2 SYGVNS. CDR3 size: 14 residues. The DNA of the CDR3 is TGTGCCAGCAGTGTACAGGGGGCCAGGGAGACCCAGTACTTC. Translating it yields CASSVQGARETQYF.

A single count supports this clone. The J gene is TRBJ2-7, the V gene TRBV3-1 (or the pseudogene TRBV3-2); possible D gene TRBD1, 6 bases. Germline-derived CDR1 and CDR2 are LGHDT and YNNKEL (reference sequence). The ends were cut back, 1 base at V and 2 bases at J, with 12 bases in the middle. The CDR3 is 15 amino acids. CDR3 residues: CASSQGPGHTYEQYF. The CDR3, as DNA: TGTGCCAGCAGCCAAGGACCGGGACACACCTACGAGCAGTACTTC.

The CDR3 DNA follows: TGTGCCAGCAGTCCCGCTGACAGGGGGGCAGATACGCAGTATTTT. This translates into CASSPADRGADTQYF. This chain joins TRBV6-5 and TRBJ2-3; 9 nucleotides match TRBD1. This CDR3 spans 15 amino acids. The germline V gene has CDR1 MNHEY and CDR2 SVGAGI. The V and J ends lost 5 bases and 4 bases, in that order; junction bases with no gene match: 7.

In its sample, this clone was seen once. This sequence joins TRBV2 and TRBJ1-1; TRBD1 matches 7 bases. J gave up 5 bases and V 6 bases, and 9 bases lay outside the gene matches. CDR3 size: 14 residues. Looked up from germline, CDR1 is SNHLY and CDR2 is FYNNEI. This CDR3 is CASRDIQGRTEAFF. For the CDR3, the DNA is TGTGCCAGCAGGGATATACAGGGGAGGACTGAAGCTTTCTTT.

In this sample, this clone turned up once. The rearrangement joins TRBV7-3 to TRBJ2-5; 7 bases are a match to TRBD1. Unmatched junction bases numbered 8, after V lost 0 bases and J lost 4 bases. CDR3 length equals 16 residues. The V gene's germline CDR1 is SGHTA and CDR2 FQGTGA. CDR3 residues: CASSLTSAAGGETQYF. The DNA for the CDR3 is TGTGCCAGCAGCTTAACGTCGGCGGCAGGGGGAGAGACCCAGTACTTC.

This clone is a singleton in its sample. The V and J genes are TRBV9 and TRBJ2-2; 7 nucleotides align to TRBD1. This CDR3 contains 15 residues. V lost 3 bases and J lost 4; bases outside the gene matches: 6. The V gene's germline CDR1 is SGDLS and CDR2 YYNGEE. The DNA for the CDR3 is TGTGCCAGCAGCGCTACAGGGGTGGGCACCGGGGAGCTGTTTTTT. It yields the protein CASSATGVGTGELFF.

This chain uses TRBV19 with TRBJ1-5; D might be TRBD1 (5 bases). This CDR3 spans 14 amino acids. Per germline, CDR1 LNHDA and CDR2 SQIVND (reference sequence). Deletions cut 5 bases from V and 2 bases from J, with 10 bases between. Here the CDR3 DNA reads TGTGCCAGTAGTCCCCAGGGTGGCAATCAGCCCCAGCATTTT. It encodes CASSPQGGNQPQHF.